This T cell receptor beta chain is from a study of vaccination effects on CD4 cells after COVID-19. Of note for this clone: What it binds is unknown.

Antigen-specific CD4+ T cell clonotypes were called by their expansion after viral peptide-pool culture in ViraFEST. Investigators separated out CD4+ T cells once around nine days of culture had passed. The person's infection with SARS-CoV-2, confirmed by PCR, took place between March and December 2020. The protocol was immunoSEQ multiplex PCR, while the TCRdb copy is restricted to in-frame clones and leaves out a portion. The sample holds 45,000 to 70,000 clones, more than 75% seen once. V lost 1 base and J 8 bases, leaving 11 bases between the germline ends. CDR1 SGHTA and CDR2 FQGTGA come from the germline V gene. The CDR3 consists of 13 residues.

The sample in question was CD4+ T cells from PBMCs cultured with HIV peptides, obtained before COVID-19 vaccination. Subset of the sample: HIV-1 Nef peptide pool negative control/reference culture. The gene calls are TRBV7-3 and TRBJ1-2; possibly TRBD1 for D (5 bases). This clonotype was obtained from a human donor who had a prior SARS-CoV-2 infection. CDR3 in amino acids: CASSLSQGGGYTF. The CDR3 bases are TGTGCCAGCAGCTTAAGTCAGGGAGGGGGCTACACCTTC.